The clone carrying this T cell receptor beta chain was observed once. TCRdb keeps only in-frame clones here, not all; method: immunoSEQ multiplex PCR. The sample consists of fewer than 350,000 clones, 70% to 90% of them appearing once. These data belong to a study of blood T cell repertoires in COVID-19. Germline-derived CDR1 and CDR2 are SGHTA and FQGNSA. Trimming removed 10 bases at V and 3 bases at J, with 16 bases between. This CDR3 contains 14 residues. The material sequenced was PBMCs or T cells enriched from blood (not recorded which). This TCR was recovered from a man aged 25 to 40 who had recovered from COVID-19. This chain links TRBV7-2 with TRBJ1-5, with a tentative D call TRBD1 (6 bases). As DNA, the CDR3 is TGTGCCACCCCTCCCGGACAGCTCAATCAGCCCCAGCATTTT. It translates to CATPPGQLNQPQHF.